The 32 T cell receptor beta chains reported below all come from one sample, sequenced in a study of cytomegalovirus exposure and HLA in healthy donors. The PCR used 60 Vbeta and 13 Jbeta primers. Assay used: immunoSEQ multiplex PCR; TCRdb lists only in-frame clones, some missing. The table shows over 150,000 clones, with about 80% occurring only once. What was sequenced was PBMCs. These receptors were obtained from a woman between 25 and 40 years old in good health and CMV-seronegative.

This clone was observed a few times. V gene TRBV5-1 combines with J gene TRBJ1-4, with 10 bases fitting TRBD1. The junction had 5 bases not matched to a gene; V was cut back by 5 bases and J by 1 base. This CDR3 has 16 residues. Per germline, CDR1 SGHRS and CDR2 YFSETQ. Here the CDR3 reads CASSRGQGITNEKLFF. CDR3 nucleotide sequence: TGCGCCAGCAGTCGGGGACAGGGGATAACTAATGAAAAACTGTTTTTT.

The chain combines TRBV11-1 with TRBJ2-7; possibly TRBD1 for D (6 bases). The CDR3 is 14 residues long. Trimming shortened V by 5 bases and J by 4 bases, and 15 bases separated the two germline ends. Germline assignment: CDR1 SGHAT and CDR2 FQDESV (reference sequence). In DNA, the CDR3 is TGTGCCAGCAGCCCTACCGGGACACCGTACGAGCAGTACTTC. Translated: CASSPTGTPYEQYF.

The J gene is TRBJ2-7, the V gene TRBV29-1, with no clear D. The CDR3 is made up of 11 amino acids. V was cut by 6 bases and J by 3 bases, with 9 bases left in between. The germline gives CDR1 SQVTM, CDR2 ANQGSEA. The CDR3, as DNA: TGCAGCGTCATCTACGGCTACGAGCAGTACTTC. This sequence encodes CSVIYGYEQYF.

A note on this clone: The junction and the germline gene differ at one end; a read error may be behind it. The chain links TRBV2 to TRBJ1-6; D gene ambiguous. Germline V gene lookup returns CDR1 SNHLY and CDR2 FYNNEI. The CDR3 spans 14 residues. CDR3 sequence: CASSDSRYYSSLHF. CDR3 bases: TGTGCCAGCAGTGATAGCCGCTATTATTCATCCCTCCACTTT.

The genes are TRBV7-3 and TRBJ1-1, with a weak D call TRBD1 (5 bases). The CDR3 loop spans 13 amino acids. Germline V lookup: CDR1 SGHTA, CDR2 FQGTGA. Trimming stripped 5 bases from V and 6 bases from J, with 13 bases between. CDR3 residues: CASSPGGIAEAFF. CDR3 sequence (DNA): TGTGCCAGCAGCCCCGGGGGTATCGCTGAAGCTTTCTTT.

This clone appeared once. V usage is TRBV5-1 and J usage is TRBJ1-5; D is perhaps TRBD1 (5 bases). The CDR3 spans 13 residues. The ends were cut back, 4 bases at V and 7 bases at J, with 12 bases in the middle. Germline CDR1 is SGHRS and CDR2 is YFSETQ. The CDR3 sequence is CASSPGGSQPQHF. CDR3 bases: TGCGCCAGCAGCCCGGGGGGGTCCCAGCCCCAGCATTTT. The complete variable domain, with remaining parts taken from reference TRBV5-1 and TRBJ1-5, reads KAGVTQTPRYLIKTRGQQVTLSCSPISGHRSVSWYQQTPGQGLQFLFEYFSETQRNKGNFPGRFSGRQFSNSRSEMNVSTLELGDSALYLCASSPGGSQPQHFGDGTRLSIL.

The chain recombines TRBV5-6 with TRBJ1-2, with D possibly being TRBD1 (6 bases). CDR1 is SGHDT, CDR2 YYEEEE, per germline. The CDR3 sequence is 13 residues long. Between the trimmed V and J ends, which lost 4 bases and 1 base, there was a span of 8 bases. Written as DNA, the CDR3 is TGTGCCAGCAGCCTGGACAGTAACTATGGCTACACCTTC. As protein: CASSLDSNYGYTF.

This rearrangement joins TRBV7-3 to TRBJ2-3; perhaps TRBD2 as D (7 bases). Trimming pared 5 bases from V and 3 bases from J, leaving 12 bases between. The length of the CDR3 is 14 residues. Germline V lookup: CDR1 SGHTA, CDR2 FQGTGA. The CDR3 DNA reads TGTGCCAGCAGCCTGGGGGGGCCGACAGATACGCAGTATTTT. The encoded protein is CASSLGGPTDTQYF.

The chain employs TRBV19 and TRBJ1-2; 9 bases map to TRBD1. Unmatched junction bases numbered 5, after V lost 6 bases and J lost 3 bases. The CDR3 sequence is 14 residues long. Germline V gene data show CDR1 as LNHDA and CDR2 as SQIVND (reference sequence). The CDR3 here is CASSIQGAHYGYTF. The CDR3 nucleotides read TGTGCCAGTAGCATACAGGGGGCTCACTATGGCTACACCTTC.

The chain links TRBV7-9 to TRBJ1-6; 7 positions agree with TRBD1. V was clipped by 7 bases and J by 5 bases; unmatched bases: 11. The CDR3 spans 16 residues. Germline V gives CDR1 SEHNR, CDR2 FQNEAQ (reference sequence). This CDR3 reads CASTQDRLLHNSPLHF. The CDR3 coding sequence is TGTGCCAGCACCCAGGACAGGCTCCTTCATAATTCACCCCTCCACTTT.

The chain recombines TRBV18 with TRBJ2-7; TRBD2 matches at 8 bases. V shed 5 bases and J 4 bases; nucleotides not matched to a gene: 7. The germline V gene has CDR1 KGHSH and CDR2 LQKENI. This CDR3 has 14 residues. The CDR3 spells CASSTSGTRYEQYF. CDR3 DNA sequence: TGTGCCAGCTCAACGTCCGGGACTAGGTACGAGCAGTACTTC.

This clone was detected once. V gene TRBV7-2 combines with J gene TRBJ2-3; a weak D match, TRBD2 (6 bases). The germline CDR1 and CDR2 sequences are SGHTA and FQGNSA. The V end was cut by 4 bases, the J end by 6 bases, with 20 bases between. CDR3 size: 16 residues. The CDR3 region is CASSSTTRLGWDTQYF. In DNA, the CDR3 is TGTGCCAGCAGCTCGACGACTAGATTGGGGTGGGATACGCAGTATTTT.

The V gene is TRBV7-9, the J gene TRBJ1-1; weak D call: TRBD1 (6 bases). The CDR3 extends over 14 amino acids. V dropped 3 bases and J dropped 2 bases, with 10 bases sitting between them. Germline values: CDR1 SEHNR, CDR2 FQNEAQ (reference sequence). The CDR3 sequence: CASSFTGTNTEAFF. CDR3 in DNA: TGTGCCAGCAGCTTCACCGGGACAAACACTGAAGCTTTCTTT.

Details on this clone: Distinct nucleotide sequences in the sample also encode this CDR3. The CDR3 loop reads CASSPGTSGDTDTQYF. The CDR3 DNA reads as TGTGCCAGCAGCCCCGGGACTAGCGGGGACACAGATACGCAGTATTTT. The J gene is TRBJ2-3, the V gene TRBV4-2, with 13 bases that match TRBD2. The V gene's germline CDR1 is LGHNA and CDR2 YNFKEQ. The CDR3 runs 16 residues. The V and J ends lost 4 bases and 2 bases, in that order; junction bases with no gene match: 3.

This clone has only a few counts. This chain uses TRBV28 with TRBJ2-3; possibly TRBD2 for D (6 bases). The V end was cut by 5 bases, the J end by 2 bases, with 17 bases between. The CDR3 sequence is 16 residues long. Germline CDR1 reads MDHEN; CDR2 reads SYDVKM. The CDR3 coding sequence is TGTGCCAGCAGTATGCAGACCGGGAGAAACACAGATACGCAGTATTTT. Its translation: CASSMQTGRNTDTQYF.

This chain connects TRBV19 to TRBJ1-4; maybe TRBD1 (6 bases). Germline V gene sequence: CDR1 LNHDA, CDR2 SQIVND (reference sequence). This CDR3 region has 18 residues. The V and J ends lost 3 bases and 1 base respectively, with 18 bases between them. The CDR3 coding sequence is TGTGCCAGTAGTATTGGATTTCAGGGGTGGGTAACTAATGAAAAACTGTTTTTT. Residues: CASSIGFQGWVTNEKLFF.

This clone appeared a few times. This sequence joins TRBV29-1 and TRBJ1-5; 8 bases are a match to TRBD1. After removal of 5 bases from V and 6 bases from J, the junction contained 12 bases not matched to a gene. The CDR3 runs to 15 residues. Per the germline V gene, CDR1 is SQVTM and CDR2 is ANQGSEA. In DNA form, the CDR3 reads TGCAGCGTTCAAGTACAGGGGGGCCCTTTTCAGCCCCAGCATTTT. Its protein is CSVQVQGGPFQPQHF.

This CDR3 is CASNPRGQAAYEQYF. CDR3 bases: TGTGCCAGCAACCCCAGGGGGCAGGCCGCCTACGAGCAGTACTTC. V and J are TRBV28 and TRBJ2-7; TRBD1 matches 8 bases. The trim removed 7 bases at V and 2 bases at J, leaving 10 bases unmatched. From germline, CDR1 is MDHEN and CDR2 SYDVKM. The CDR3 spans 15 residues.

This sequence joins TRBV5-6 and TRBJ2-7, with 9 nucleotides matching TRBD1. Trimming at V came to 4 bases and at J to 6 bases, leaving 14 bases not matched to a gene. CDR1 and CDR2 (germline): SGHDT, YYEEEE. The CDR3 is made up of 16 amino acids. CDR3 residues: CASSRMGGQGIGEQYF. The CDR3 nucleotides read TGTGCCAGCAGCCGGATGGGTGGACAGGGGATCGGCGAGCAGTACTTC.

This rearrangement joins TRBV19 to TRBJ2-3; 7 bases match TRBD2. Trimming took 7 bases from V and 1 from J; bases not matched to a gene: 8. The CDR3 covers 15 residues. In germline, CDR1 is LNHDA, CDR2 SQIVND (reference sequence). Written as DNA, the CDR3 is TGTGCCAGTAAGGGGAGGGGCGCGGGCACAGATACGCAGTATTTT. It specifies CASKGRGAGTDTQYF.

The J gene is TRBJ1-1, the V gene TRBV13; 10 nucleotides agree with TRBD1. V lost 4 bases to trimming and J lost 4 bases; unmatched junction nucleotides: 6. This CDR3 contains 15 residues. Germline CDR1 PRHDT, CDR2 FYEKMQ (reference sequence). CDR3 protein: CASSSRGQGVTEAFF. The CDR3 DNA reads TGTGCCAGCAGCTCCCGAGGACAGGGGGTCACTGAAGCTTTCTTT.

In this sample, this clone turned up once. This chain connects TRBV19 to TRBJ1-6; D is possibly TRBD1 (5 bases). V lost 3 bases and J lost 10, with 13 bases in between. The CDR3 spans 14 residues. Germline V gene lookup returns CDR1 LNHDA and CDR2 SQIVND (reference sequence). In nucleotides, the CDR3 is TGTGCCAGTAGTATTAAGGGGCAAAGATCACCCCTCCACTTT. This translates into CASSIKGQRSPLHF.

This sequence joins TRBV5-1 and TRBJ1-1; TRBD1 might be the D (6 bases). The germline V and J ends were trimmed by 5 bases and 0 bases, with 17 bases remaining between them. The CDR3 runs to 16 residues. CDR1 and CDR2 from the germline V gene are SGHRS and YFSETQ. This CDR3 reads CASRPRGSALNTEAFF. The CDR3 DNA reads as TGCGCCAGCAGGCCCAGGGGCTCCGCCTTGAACACTGAAGCTTTCTTT.

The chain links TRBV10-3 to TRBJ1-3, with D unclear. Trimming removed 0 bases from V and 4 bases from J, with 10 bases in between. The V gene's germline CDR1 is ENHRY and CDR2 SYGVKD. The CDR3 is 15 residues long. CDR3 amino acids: CAISESVAVGNTIYF. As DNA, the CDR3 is TGTGCCATCAGTGAGTCGGTGGCAGTCGGAAACACCATATATTTT.

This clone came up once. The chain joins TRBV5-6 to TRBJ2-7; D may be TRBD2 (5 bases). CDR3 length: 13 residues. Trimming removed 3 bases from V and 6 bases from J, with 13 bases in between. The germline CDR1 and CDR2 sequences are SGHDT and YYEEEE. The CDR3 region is CASSSGRGTEQYF. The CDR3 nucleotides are TGTGCCAGCAGCTCGGGCCGGGGAACCGAGCAGTACTTC.

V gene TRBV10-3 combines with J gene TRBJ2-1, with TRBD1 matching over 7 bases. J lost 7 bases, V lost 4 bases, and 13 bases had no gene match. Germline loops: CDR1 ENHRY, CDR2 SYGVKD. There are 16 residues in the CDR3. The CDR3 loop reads CAISAGGPGLGNEQFF. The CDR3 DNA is TGTGCCATCAGTGCAGGGGGACCTGGGTTAGGGAATGAGCAGTTCTTC.

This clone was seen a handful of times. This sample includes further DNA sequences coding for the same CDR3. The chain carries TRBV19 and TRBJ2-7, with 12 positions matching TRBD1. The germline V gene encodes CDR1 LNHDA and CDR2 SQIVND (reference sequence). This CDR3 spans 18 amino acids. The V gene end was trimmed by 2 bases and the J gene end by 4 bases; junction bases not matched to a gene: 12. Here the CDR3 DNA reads TGTGCCAGTAGTATAAGGGACAGGGGGCCCCCGCGGTCTTACGAGCAGTACTTC. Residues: CASSIRDRGPPRSYEQYF. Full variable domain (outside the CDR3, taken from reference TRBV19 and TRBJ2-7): DGGITQSPKYLFRKEGQNVTLSCEQNLNHDAMYWYRQDPGQGLRLIYYSQIVNDFQKGDIAEGYSVSREKKESFPLTVTSAQKNPTAFYLCASSIRDRGPPRSYEQYFGPGTRLTVT.

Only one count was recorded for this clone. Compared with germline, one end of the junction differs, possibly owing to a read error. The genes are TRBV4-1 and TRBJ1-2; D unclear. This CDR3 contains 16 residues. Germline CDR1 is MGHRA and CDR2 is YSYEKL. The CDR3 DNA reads TGCGCCAGCAGCCAACGCTACAATAGGCCGGACTATGGCTACCCCTTC. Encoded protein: CASSQRYNRPDYGYPF.

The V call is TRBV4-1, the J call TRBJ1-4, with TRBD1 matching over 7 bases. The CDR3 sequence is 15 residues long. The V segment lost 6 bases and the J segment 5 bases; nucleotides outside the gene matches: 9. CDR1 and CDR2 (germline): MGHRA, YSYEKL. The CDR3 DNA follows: TGCGCCAGCAGTATAAGACAGGGCAGAAATGAAAAACTGTTTTTT. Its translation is CASSIRQGRNEKLFF.

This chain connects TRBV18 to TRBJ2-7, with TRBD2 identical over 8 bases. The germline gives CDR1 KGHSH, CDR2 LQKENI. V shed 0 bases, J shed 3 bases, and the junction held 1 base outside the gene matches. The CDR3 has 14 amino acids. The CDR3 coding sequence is TGTGCCAGCTCACCACCGGGACTAGACTACGAGCAGTACTTC. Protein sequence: CASSPPGLDYEQYF.

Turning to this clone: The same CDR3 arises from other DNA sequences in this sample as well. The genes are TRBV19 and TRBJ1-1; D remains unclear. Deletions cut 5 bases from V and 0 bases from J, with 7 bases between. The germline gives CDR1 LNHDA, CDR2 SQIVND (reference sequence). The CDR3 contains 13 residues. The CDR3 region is CASSLSLNTEAFF. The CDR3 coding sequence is TGTGCCAGTAGTCTCAGTCTGAACACTGAAGCTTTCTTT.

In DNA, the CDR3 is TGTGCCAGCAGGGAGACGTCTGCTAATGAAAAACTGTTTTTT. It specifies CASRETSANEKLFF. This chain connects TRBV2 to TRBJ1-4; D not resolved. Germline CDR1 SNHLY, CDR2 FYNNEI. This CDR3 has 14 amino acids. V gave up 6 bases and J gave up 3 bases, with 11 bases separating them.